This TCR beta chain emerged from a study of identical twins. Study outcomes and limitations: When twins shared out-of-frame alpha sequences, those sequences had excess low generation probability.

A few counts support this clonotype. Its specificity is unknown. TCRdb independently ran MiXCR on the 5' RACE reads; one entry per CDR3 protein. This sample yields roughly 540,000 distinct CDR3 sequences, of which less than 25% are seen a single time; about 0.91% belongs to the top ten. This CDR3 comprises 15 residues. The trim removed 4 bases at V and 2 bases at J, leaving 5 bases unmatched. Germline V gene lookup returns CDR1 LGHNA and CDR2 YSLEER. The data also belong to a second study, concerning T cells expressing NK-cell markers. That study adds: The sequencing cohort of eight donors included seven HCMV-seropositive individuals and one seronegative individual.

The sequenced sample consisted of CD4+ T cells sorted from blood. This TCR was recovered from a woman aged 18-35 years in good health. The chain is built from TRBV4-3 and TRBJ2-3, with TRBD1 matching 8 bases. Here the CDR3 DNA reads TGCGCCAGCAGCCCGGACAGGGACCTCACAGATACGCAGTATTTT. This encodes CASSPDRDLTDTQYF.